The 31 T cell receptor beta chains reported below all come from one sample, sequenced in a study of OX40 agonist ivuxolimab in advanced cancers. Assay: immunoSEQ multiplex PCR; the TCRdb copy retains only in-frame clones and omits some. The top ten hold 2.4% of the sample, which has 55,000 to 80,000 clones, roughly four fifths seen once. The starting material was CD4+ or CD8+ T cells sorted from blood, obtained in a trial of the OX40 agonist ivuxolimab. Receptors originate from an adult with an advanced solid tumor such as melanoma, head and neck, liver or kidney cancer.

This clone was observed a single time. The V call is TRBV18, the J call TRBJ1-3, with D possibly being TRBD1 (5 bases). The CDR3 consists of 18 residues. Germline values: CDR1 KGHSH, CDR2 LQKENI. The germline V and J ends were trimmed by 1 base and 4 bases, with 20 bases remaining between them. CDR3 DNA: TGTGCCAGCTCACCACTCCCCTCCACCCAGGGATCCGGAAACACCATATATTTT. It yields the protein CASSPLPSTQGSGNTIYF.

The J gene is TRBJ1-4, the V gene TRBV11-3; no reliable D call. The CDR3 length is 14 residues. Germline assignment: CDR1 SGHNT and CDR2 YENEEA. Trimming removed 5 bases at V and 7 bases at J, with 14 bases between. The CDR3 nucleotides read TGTGCCAGCAGCCGCCCGGGTCTGACTGAAAAACTGTTTTTT. Protein product: CASSRPGLTEKLFF. The full variable domain, with the rest looked up from reference TRBV11-3 and TRBJ1-4, is EAGVVQSPRYKIIEKKQPVAFWCNPISGHNTLYWYLQNLGQGPELLIRYENEEAVDDSQLPKDRFSAERLKGVDSTLKIQPAELGDSAVYLCASSRPGLTEKLFFGSGTQLSVL.

V gene TRBV18 combines with J gene TRBJ1-1; weak D call: TRBD1 (5 bases). The V gene lost 0 bases and the J gene lost 0 bases, with 17 bases spanning the gap. This CDR3 is built from 18 residues. From germline, CDR1 is KGHSH and CDR2 LQKENI. The CDR3: CASSPPRGTGQMNTEAFF. The CDR3 region has the DNA TGTGCCAGCTCACCACCGAGGGGAACGGGGCAAATGAACACTGAAGCTTTCTTT. Looking up the rest from reference TRBV18 and TRBJ1-1 gives the full variable domain: NAGVMQNPRHLVRRRGQEARLRCSPMKGHSHVYWYRQLPEEGLKFMVYLQKENIIDESGMPKERFSAEFPKEGPSILRIQQVVRGDSAAYFCASSPPRGTGQMNTEAFFGQGTRLTVV.

This chain joins TRBV18 and TRBJ2-7; D may be TRBD2 (6 bases). Trimming removed 3 bases at V and 3 bases at J, with 15 bases between. Looked up from germline, CDR1 is KGHSH and CDR2 is LQKENI. The CDR3 spans 15 residues. The DNA of the CDR3 is TGTGCCAGCTCACCCCCCCTAGCGCGGTTCTACGAGCAGTACTTC. This codes for CASSPPLARFYEQYF.

The J gene is TRBJ1-4, the V gene TRBV5-4, with D hard to call. V shed 0 bases and J shed 5 bases, with 5 bases lying between them. The germline gives CDR1 SGHNT, CDR2 YYREEE (reference sequence). The CDR3 has 13 residues. The CDR3 DNA is TGTGCCAGCAGCTTGGCTCTCAATGAAAAACTGTTTTTT. Translation gives CASSLALNEKLFF.

J is TRBJ2-1 and V is TRBV11-1; D gene ambiguous. The V gene lost 1 base and the J gene lost 6 bases, with 19 bases spanning the gap. The CDR3 is 17 amino acids. Per the germline V gene, CDR1 is SGHAT and CDR2 is FQDESV (reference sequence). The CDR3 DNA follows: TGTGCCAGCAGCTTAGTTATGATGTCATCAGGATCCAATGAGCAGTTCTTC. This encodes CASSLVMMSSGSNEQFF.

CDR3 DNA sequence: TGTGCCAGCAAAATGAACACCGGGGAGCTGTTTTTT. It yields the protein CASKMNTGELFF. This sequence joins TRBV6-6 and TRBJ2-2; D is ambiguous. The V end lost 7 bases, the J end lost 1 base, and 4 bases lay between the germline ends. Germline loops: CDR1 MNHNY, CDR2 SVGAGI (reference sequence). The CDR3 is 12 amino acids.

V gene TRBV6-6 combines with J gene TRBJ2-7; no firm D call. The CDR3 loop spans 14 amino acids. From germline, CDR1 is MNHNY and CDR2 SVGAGI (reference sequence). The V and J ends lost 0 bases and 0 bases respectively, with 6 bases between them. CDR3 bases: TGTGCCAGCAGTTACTCCCCGAGCTCCTACGAGCAGTACTTC. Protein product: CASSYSPSSYEQYF.

This chain connects TRBV7-2 to TRBJ1-3; D is uncertain. Trimming took 0 bases from V and 3 from J, leaving 12 bases between them. Germline V gives CDR1 SGHTA, CDR2 FQGNSA. The CDR3 contains 16 residues. The CDR3 sequence: CASSLAGRAYGNTIYF. The CDR3 coding sequence is TGTGCCAGCAGCTTAGCCGGCCGTGCATATGGAAACACCATATATTTT. The full variable domain, in which reference TRBV7-2 and TRBJ1-3 provide the parts outside the CDR3, is GAGVSQSPSNKVTEKGKDVELRCDPISGHTALYWYRQSLGQGLEFLIYFQGNSAPDKSGLPSDRFSAERTGGSVSTLTIQRTQQEDSAVYLCASSLAGRAYGNTIYFGEGSWLTVV.

With regard to this clone: The sample carries other DNA sequences with the same CDR3. The rearrangement links TRBV18 to TRBJ2-3; D gene uncertain. Between the trimmed V and J ends, which lost 6 bases and 0 bases, there was a span of 4 bases. This CDR3 has 12 residues. The V gene's germline CDR1 is KGHSH and CDR2 LQKENI. CDR3 in DNA: TGTGCCAGCTCCCCTAGCACAGATACGCAGTATTTT. Translating it yields CASSPSTDTQYF.

V gene TRBV28 combines with J gene TRBJ2-7; D gene uncertain. V lost 2 bases to trimming and J lost 2 bases, with 10 bases between them. Per the germline V gene, CDR1 is MDHEN and CDR2 is SYDVKM. CDR3 length equals 14 residues. The CDR3 protein is CASSLNSYPYEQYF. As DNA, the CDR3 is TGTGCCAGCAGTTTAAACTCGTACCCCTACGAGCAGTACTTC.

In DNA, the CDR3 is TGTGCCAGCAGCTTAACACCGGATCAGCCCCAGCATTTT. Protein product: CASSLTPDQPQHF. The genes are TRBV11-2 and TRBJ1-5; D is uncertain. CDR3 length: 13 residues. Looked up from germline, CDR1 is SGHAT and CDR2 is FQNNGV. Trimming removed 2 bases from V and 5 bases from J, with 7 bases in between.

The rearrangement joins TRBV7-2 to TRBJ2-7, with 7 positions matching TRBD2. The V gene's germline CDR1 is SGHTA and CDR2 FQGNSA. V was clipped by 5 bases and J by 7 bases; unmatched bases: 8. This CDR3 contains 13 residues. The CDR3 bases are TGTGCCAGCAGCCAATGGGAGGGCGGGGAGCAGTACTTC. It is translated as CASSQWEGGEQYF. Looking up the rest from reference TRBV7-2 and TRBJ2-7 gives the full variable domain: GAGVSQSPSNKVTEKGKDVELRCDPISGHTALYWYRQSLGQGLEFLIYFQGNSAPDKSGLPSDRFSAERTGGSVSTLTIQRTQQEDSAVYLCASSQWEGGEQYFGPGTRLTVT.

The chain links TRBV4-1 to TRBJ1-4, with D unresolved. Per the germline V gene, CDR1 is MGHRA and CDR2 is YSYEKL. The CDR3 consists of 19 residues. The V end was cut by 2 bases, the J end by 0 bases, with 19 bases between. The CDR3, as DNA: TGCGCCAGCAGCCAATCGAATATCGGGGTCGAGGCAACTAATGAAAAACTGTTTTTT. Translating gives CASSQSNIGVEATNEKLFF.

J is TRBJ2-3 and V is TRBV13; 14 bases align to TRBD2. The CDR3 runs to 18 residues. CDR1 and CDR2 from the germline V gene are PRHDT and FYEKMQ (reference sequence). V gave up 4 bases and J gave up 2 bases; unmatched junction bases: 8. The CDR3 region has the DNA TGTGCCAGCAGCTCCCGGACTAGCGGGGGGCAACTCACAGATACGCAGTATTTT. Encoded protein: CASSSRTSGGQLTDTQYF.

This clone has only a few counts. The J gene is TRBJ2-3, the V gene TRBV7-3; TRBD1 is a possible D gene (6 bases). In germline, CDR1 is SGHTA, CDR2 FQGTGA. The V end was cut by 5 bases, the J end by 3 bases, with 9 bases between. The CDR3 is 13 residues long. Written as DNA, the CDR3 is TGTGCCAGCAGCCGCGGACAGACAGATACGCAGTATTTT. It is translated as CASSRGQTDTQYF.

This clone was detected only once. The rearrangement joins TRBV7-3 to TRBJ1-5; D gene unclear. The germline V gene has CDR1 SGHTA and CDR2 FQGTGA. V was pared by 5 bases and J by 5 bases, with 10 bases between. The CDR3 spans 13 residues. Here the CDR3 DNA reads TGTGCCAGCAGCCCAAGTCGGGATCAGCCCCAGCATTTT. This codes for CASSPSRDQPQHF. Full variable domain (missing parts from reference TRBV7-3 and TRBJ1-5): GAGVSQTPSNKVTEKGKYVELRCDPISGHTALYWYRQSLGQGPEFLIYFQGTGAADDSGLPNDRFFAVRPEGSVSTLKIQRTERGDSAVYLCASSPSRDQPQHFGDGTRLSIL.

V usage is TRBV6-5 and J usage is TRBJ2-2, with D perhaps matching TRBD2 (5 bases). Trimming shortened V by 6 bases and J by 5 bases, and 10 bases separated the two germline ends. Germline V gives CDR1 MNHEY, CDR2 SVGAGI. The CDR3 has 13 residues. CDR3 in amino acids: CASSQSGTGELFF. The CDR3 DNA follows: TGTGCCAGCAGCCAATCGGGGACCGGGGAGCTGTTTTTT.

The chain couples TRBV30 to TRBJ1-1; TRBD1 aligns across 8 bases. Trimming removed 4 bases from V and 6 bases from J; junction bases left unmatched: 13. Germline CDR1 reads GTSNPN; CDR2 reads SVGIG (reference sequence). CDR3 length: 15 amino acids. The CDR3 coding sequence is TGTGCCTGGACGAACTACAGGGGGTATGGGGCTGAAGCTTTCTTT. Translation gives CAWTNYRGYGAEAFF.

This clone was detected only a few times. V is TRBV25-1 and J is TRBJ1-1; unclear D gene. CDR3 length equals 15 residues. Looked up from germline, CDR1 is MGHDK and CDR2 is SYGVNS. V was shortened by 3 bases and J by 4 bases, with 15 bases between the two germline ends. CDR3 bases: TGTGCCAGCAGTGAGGCGGGGAAGGATGGCACTGAAGCTTTCTTT. It translates to CASSEAGKDGTEAFF.

The chain couples TRBV30 to TRBJ1-2, with a weak D call TRBD1 (6 bases). Germline CDR1 is GTSNPN and CDR2 is SVGIG (reference sequence). V dropped 5 bases and J dropped 7 bases, with 23 bases sitting between them. This CDR3 has 15 residues. The CDR3 loop reads CAWVAGRGGFGGYTF. The CDR3 coding sequence is TGTGCCTGGGTTGCGGGTAGGGGGGGCTTTGGTGGCTACACCTTC.

This clone showed up just once. Written as DNA, the CDR3 is TGTGCCACGAGGGACAGCCGATCCCACTATGGCTACACCTTC. Its translation: CATRDSRSHYGYTF. The chain uses TRBV19 and TRBJ1-2, with 7 positions matching TRBD1. After removal of 10 bases from V and 3 bases from J, the junction contained 11 bases not matched to a gene. There are 14 residues in the CDR3. CDR1 is LNHDA and CDR2 is SQIVND in the germline V gene (reference sequence). The full variable domain, completed using reference TRBV19 and TRBJ1-2, is DGGITQSPKYLFRKEGQNVTLSCEQNLNHDAMYWYRQDPGQGLRLIYYSQIVNDFQKGDIAEGYSVSREKKESFPLTVTSAQKNPTAFYLCATRDSRSHYGYTFGSGTRLTVV.

The rearrangement links TRBV11-3 to TRBJ1-3; D is possibly TRBD1 (6 bases). The CDR3 is 15 amino acids. Germline V gene lookup returns CDR1 SGHNT and CDR2 YENEEA. Trimming cost V 0 bases and J 9 bases, with 15 bases left between them. As DNA, the CDR3 is TGTGCCAGCAGCTTAGAGATTCGGCAGGGGAGCACCATATATTTT. It encodes CASSLEIRQGSTIYF. Variable domain in full (rest from reference TRBV11-3 and TRBJ1-3): EAGVVQSPRYKIIEKKQPVAFWCNPISGHNTLYWYLQNLGQGPELLIRYENEEAVDDSQLPKDRFSAERLKGVDSTLKIQPAELGDSAVYLCASSLEIRQGSTIYFGEGSWLTVV.

The chain joins TRBV18 to TRBJ1-2; D is unclear. V was pared by 4 bases and J by 4 bases, with 19 bases between. CDR1 and CDR2 (germline): KGHSH, LQKENI. There are 16 residues in the CDR3. CDR3 sequence (DNA): TGTGCCAGCTCACGATTCCAAGGACCGACAACCTATGGCTACACCTTC. Translation gives CASSRFQGPTTYGYTF.

The count of this clone is one. This rearrangement joins TRBV9 to TRBJ1-4; D ambiguous. The CDR3 sequence is 15 residues long. Per germline, CDR1 SGDLS and CDR2 YYNGEE. V shed 2 bases and J shed 0 bases, with 8 bases lying between them. The CDR3 DNA reads as TGTGCCAGCAGCGTTGGGATTGCAACTAATGAAAAACTGTTTTTT. Encoded protein: CASSVGIATNEKLFF.

This sequence joins TRBV27 and TRBJ2-1; 7 bases fit TRBD1. CDR1 and CDR2 (germline): MNHEY, SMNVEV (reference sequence). The CDR3 has 16 residues. V lost 5 bases and J lost 5; bases outside the gene matches: 12. This CDR3 is CASSAQGVWKNNEQFF. CDR3 bases: TGTGCCAGCAGTGCTCAGGGGGTTTGGAAAAACAATGAGCAGTTCTTC.

The chain joins TRBV7-2 to TRBJ1-6; perhaps TRBD1 as D (5 bases). The V end was cut by 5 bases, the J end by 10 bases, with 21 bases between. The CDR3 runs 16 residues. The germline V gene has CDR1 SGHTA and CDR2 FQGNSA. The CDR3 nucleotides are TGTGCCAGCAGCCCGAGGGCGCAGGGTTTAGGGTCACCCCTCCACTTT. Translation: CASSPRAQGLGSPLHF.

The gene calls are TRBV9 and TRBJ2-1, with D perhaps matching TRBD1 or TRBD2 (5 bases each). V was clipped by 4 bases and J by 3 bases, with 11 bases between them. CDR1 is SGDLS and CDR2 is YYNGEE in the germline V gene. The CDR3 has 14 amino acids. Here the CDR3 reads CASSRDPLYNEQFF. CDR3 bases: TGTGCCAGCAGCCGGGACCCCCTCTACAATGAGCAGTTCTTC.

This clone was counted a single time. This chain links TRBV5-8 with TRBJ1-5; possible D gene TRBD1, 5 bases. V lost 0 bases to trimming and J lost 5 bases, with 9 bases between them. The CDR3 runs 14 residues. Germline values: CDR1 SGHTS, CDR2 YDEGEE. CDR3 bases: TGTGCCAGCAGCTTGGTACAGGTTTATCAGCCCCAGCATTTT. This translates into CASSLVQVYQPQHF.

The V call is TRBV11-2, the J call TRBJ1-2, with TRBD1 as a possible D gene (6 bases). Germline V lookup: CDR1 SGHAT, CDR2 FQNNGV. The CDR3 length is 12 residues. Trimming stripped 4 bases from V and 5 bases from J, with 8 bases between. The CDR3 spells CASSSTGYGYTF. DNA of the CDR3: TGTGCCAGCAGCTCGACAGGATATGGCTACACCTTC.

This chain connects TRBV5-5 to TRBJ1-2, with 7 bases matching TRBD1. Germline values: CDR1 SGHKS, CDR2 YYEKEE (reference sequence). The CDR3 is made up of 15 amino acids. V gave up 4 bases and J gave up 0 bases; unmatched junction bases: 6. The CDR3 spells CASSKGTVANYGYTF. The CDR3 DNA reads as TGTGCCAGCAGCAAAGGGACAGTAGCTAACTATGGCTACACCTTC.